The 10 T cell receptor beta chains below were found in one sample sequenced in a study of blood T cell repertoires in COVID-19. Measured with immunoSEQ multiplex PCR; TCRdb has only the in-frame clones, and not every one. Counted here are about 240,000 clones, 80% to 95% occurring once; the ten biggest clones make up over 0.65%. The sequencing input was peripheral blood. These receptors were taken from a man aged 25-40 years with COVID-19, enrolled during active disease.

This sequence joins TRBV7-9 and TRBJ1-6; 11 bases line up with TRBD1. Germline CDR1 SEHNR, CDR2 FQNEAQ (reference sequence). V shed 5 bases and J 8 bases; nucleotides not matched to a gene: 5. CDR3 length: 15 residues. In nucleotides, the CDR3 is TGTGCCAGCAGCCAGGCGGGACAGGGGGATTCACCCCTCCACTTT. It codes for CASSQAGQGDSPLHF. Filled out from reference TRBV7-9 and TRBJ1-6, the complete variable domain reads DTGVSQNPRHKITKRGQNVTFRCDPISEHNRLYWYRQTLGQGPEFLTYFQNEAQLEKSRLLSDRFSAERPKGSFSTLEIQRTEQGDSAMYLCASSQAGQGDSPLHFGNGTRLTVT.

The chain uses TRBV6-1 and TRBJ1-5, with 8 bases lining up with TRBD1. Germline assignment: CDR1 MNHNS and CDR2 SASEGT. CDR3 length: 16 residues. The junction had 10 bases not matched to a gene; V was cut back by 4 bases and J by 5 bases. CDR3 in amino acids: CASSGPGGWRYQPQHF. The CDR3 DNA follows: TGTGCCAGCAGTGGACCAGGGGGCTGGAGGTATCAGCCCCAGCATTTT.

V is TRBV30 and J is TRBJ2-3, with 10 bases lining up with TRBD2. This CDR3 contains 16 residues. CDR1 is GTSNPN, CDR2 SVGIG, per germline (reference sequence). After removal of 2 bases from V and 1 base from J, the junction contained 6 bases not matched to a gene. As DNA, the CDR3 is TGTGCCTGGAGTCGGGGGCTAGCGGGGGGCACAGATACGCAGTATTTT. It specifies CAWSRGLAGGTDTQYF.

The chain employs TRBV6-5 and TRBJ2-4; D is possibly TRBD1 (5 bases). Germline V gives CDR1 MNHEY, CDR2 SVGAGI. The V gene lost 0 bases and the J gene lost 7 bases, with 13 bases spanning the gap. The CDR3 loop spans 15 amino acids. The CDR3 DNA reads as TGTGCCAGCAGTTACTCGGGCAGGGCTGGGAACATTCAGTACTTC. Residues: CASSYSGRAGNIQYF.

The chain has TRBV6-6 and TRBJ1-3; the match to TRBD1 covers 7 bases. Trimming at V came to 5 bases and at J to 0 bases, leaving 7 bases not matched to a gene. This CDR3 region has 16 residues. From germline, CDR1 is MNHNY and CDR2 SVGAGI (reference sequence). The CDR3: CASSHNRGISGNTIYF. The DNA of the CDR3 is TGTGCCAGCAGTCATAACAGGGGAATCTCTGGAAACACCATATATTTT.

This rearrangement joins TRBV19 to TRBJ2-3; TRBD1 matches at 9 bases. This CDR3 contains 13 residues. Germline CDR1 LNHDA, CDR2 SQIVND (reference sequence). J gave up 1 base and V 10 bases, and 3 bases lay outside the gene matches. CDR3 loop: CATRTGGTDTQYF. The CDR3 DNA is TGTGCCACCCGGACAGGGGGCACAGATACGCAGTATTTT.

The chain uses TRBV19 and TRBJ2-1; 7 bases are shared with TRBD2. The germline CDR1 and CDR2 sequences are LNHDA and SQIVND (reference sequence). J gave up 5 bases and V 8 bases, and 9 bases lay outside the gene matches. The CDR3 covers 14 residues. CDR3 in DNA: TGTGCCAGTCGGGGCGGGGGACCGGACAATGAGCAGTTCTTC. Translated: CASRGGGPDNEQFF.

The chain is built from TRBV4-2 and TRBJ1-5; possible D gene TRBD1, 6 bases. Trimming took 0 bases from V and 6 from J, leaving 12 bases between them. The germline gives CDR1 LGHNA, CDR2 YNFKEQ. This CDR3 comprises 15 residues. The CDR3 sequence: CASSQEGGGRQPQHF. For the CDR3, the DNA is TGTGCCAGCAGCCAAGAAGGGGGGGGCCGTCAGCCCCAGCATTTT.

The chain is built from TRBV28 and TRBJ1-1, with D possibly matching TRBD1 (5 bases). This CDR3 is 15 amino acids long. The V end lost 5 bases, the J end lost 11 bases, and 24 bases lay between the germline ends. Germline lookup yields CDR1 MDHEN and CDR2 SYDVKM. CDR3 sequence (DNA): TGTGCCAGCAGTCAACCGGGACTGAGTGGCGTTCGGGCTTTCTTT. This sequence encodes CASSQPGLSGVRAFF. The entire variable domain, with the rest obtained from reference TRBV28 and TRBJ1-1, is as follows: DVKVTQSSRYLVKRTGEKVFLECVQDMDHENMFWYRQDPGLGLRLIYFSYDVKMKEKGDIPEGYSVSREKKERFSLILESASTNQTSMYLCASSQPGLSGVRAFFGQGTRLTVV.

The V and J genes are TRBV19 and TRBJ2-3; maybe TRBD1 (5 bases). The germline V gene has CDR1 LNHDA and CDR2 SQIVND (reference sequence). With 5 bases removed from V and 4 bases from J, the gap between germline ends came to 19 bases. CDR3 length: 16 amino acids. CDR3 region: CASSPGPRAGSDTQYF. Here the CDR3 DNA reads TGTGCCAGTAGTCCCGGGCCTCGCGCAGGGTCAGATACGCAGTATTTT. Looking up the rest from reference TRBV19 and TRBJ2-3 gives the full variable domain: DGGITQSPKYLFRKEGQNVTLSCEQNLNHDAMYWYRQDPGQGLRLIYYSQIVNDFQKGDIAEGYSVSREKKESFPLTVTSAQKNPTAFYLCASSPGPRAGSDTQYFGPGTRLTVL.